This TCR beta chain was documented in a study of T cell repertoires in cytomegalovirus infection. As for the study in general: Well-studied HLA-B-restricted epitopes and recently identified HLA-C-restricted epitopes of CMV were both used in the study. CMV infection together with matching HLA type was indicated by public TCR beta signatures. Overall study results and limits: CMV-specific HLA-C-restricted TCR beta clonotypes dominated the ex vivo response.

This clonotype was counted a few times. The target antigen is unknown. The CDR3 has 15 residues. V was cut by 5 bases and J by 6 bases, with 17 bases left in between. CDR1 SEHNR and CDR2 FQNEAQ come from the germline V gene (reference sequence). TCRdb processed the reads anew with MiXCR; each CDR3 protein has one entry. Of a few hundred thousand distinct CDR3 sequences listed, 30% to 40% are singletons. The rearrangement joins TRBV7-9 to TRBJ2-1; tentative D call: TRBD2 (6 bases). The clonotype comes from a human donor in good health (CMV status not recorded). Some clones in this sample may be carry-over from other donors' samples. This material consisted of cultured PBMCs, taken from culture after CMV antigen stimulation. In DNA, the CDR3 is TGTGCCAGCAGCCCCAGCGGGTTAGGCGTCAATGAGCAGTTCTTC. This sequence encodes CASSPSGLGVNEQFF.